The 3 T cell receptor beta chains reported below all come from one sample, sequenced in a study of blood T cells in healthy people across ages. A J-beta primer mix and a sample-barcoded 5' primer were used in a second PCR of roughly 6 to 11 cycles. Using its own MiXCR run on the 5' RACE reads, TCRdb lists one record per CDR3 protein. The data show around 1.7 million distinct CDR3 sequences, 28% seen once. Sequenced material: blood. The receptor source for this set is a woman younger than 45 in good health.

The chain joins TRBV20-1 to TRBJ1-6; D unresolved. The CDR3 consists of 15 residues. CDR1 and CDR2 from the germline V gene are DFQATT and SNEGSKA (reference sequence). V gave up 0 bases and J gave up 0 bases, with 6 bases separating them. The CDR3 spells CSARDSGSYNSPLHF. The CDR3 coding sequence is TGCAGTGCTAGAGATTCCGGCTCCTATAATTCACCCCTCCACTTT.

This clonotype was detected ten times or more. This rearrangement joins TRBV5-1 to TRBJ2-5; 8 positions agree with TRBD1. Germline CDR1 is SGHRS and CDR2 is YFSETQ. The CDR3 covers 15 residues. J gave up 5 bases and V 7 bases, and 13 bases lay outside the gene matches. CDR3 loop: CASGRDQGAIETQYF. The CDR3 DNA sequence: TGCGCCAGCGGCAGGGACCAGGGGGCTATCGAGACCCAGTACTTC.

This clonotype has more than one count but fewer than ten. The V gene is TRBV29-1, the J gene TRBJ2-5, with a possible D match to TRBD2 (5 bases). Germline CDR1 and CDR2: SQVTM and ANQGSEA. Trimming cost V 7 bases and J 2 bases, with 11 bases left between them. The CDR3 is 12 amino acids. The CDR3, as DNA: TGCAGCGCTCAGAGGGAACAAGAGACCCAGTACTTC. Translating it yields CSAQREQETQYF.